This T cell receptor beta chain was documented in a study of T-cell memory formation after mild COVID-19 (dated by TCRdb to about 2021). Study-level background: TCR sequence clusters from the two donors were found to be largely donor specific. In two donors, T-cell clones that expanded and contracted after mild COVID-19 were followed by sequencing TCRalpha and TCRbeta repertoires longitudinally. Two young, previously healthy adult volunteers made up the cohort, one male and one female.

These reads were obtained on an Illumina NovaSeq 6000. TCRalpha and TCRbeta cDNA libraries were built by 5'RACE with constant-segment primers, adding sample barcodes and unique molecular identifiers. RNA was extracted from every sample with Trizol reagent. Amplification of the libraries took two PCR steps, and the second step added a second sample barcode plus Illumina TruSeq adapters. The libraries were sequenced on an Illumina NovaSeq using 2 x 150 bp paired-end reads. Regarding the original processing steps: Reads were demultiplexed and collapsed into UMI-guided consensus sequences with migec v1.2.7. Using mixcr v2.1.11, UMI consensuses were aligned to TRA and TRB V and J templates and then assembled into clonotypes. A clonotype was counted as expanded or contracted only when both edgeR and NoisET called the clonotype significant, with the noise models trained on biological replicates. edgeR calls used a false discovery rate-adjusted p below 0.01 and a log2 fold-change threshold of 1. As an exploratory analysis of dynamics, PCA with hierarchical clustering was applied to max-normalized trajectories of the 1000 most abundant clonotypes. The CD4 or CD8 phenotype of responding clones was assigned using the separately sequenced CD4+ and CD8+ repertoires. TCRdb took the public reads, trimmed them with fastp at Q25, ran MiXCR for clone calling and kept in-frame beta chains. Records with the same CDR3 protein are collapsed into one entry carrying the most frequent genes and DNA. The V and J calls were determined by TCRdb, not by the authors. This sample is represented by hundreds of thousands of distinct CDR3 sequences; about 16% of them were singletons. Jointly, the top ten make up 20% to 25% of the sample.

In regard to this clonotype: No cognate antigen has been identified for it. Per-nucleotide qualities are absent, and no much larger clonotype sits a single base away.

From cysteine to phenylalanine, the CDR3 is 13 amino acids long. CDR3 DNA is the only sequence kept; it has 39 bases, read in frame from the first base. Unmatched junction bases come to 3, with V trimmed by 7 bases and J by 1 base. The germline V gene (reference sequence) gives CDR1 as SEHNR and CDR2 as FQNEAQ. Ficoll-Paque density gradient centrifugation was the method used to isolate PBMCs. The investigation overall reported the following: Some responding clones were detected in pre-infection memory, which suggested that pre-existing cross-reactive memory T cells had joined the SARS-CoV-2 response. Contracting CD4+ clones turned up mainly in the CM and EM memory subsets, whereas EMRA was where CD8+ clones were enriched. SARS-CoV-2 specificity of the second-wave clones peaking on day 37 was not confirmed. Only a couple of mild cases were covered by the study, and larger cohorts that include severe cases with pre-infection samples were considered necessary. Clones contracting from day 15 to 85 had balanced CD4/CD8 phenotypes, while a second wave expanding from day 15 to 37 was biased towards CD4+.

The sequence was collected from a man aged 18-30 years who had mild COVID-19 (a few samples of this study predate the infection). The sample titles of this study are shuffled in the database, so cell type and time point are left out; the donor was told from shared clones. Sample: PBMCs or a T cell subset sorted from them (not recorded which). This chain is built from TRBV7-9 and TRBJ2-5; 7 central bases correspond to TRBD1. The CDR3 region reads CASTGQVQETQYF. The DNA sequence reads TGTGCCAGCACCGGACAGGTCCAAGAGACCCAGTACTTC.